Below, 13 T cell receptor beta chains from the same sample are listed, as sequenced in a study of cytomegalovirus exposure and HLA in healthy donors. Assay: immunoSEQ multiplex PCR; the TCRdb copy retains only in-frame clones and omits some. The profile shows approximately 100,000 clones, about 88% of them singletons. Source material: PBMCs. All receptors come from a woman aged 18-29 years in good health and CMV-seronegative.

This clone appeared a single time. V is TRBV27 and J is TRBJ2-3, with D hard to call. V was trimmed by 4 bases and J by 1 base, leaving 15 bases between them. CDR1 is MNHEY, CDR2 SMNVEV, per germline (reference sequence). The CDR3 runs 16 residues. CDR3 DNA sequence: TGTGCCAGCAGTTCCCCAATCCCTCGGGGCACAGATACGCAGTATTTT. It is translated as CASSSPIPRGTDTQYF.

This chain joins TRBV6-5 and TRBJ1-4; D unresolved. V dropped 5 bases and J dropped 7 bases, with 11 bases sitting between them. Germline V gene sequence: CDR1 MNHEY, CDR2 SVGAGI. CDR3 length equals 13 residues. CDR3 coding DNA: TGTGCCAGCAGTACCTGGCCGGGTGAAAAACTGTTTTTT. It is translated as CASSTWPGEKLFF.

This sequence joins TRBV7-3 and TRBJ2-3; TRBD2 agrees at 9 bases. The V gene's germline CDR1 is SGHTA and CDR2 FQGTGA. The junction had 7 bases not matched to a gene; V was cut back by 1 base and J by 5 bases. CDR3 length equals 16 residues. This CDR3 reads CASSLNGGRGGDTQYF. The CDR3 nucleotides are TGTGCCAGCAGCTTAAACGGCGGGAGGGGCGGAGATACGCAGTATTTT.

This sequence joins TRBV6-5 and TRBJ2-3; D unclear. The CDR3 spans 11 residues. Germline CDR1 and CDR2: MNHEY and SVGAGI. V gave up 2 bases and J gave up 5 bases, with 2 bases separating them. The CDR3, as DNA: TGTGCCAGCAGTTACCAAGATACGCAGTATTTT. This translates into CASSYQDTQYF.

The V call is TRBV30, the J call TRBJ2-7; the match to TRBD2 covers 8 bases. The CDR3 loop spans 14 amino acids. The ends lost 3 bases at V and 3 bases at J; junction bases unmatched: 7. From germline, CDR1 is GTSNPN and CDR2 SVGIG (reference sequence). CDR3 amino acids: CAWRRTSSLYEQYF. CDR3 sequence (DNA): TGTGCCTGGAGGAGGACTAGCAGTCTCTACGAGCAGTACTTC.

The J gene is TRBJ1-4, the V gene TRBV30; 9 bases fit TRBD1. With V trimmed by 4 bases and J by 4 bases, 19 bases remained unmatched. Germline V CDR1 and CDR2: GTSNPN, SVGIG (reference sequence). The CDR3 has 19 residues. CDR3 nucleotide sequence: TGTGCCTGGACCGCTGATAGGGTACTGAGGACAGGGGTTAATGAAAAACTGTTTTTT. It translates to CAWTADRVLRTGVNEKLFF. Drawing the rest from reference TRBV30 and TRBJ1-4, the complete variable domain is SQTIHQWPATLVQPVGSPLSLECTVEGTSNPNLYWYRQAAGRGLQLLFYSVGIGQISSEVPQNLSASRPQDRQFILSSKKLLLSDSGFYLCAWTADRVLRTGVNEKLFFGSGTQLSVL.

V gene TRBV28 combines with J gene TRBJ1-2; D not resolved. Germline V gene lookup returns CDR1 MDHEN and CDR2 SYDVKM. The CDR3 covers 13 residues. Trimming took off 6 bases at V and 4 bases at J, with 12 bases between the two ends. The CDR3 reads CASRGRRAYGYTF. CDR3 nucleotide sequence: TGTGCCAGCAGGGGCAGGCGGGCCTATGGCTACACCTTC.

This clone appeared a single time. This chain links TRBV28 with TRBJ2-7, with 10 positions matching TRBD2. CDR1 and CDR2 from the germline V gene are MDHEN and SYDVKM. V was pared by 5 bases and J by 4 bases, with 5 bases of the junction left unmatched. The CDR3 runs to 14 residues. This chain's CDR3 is CASSAGLALYEQYF. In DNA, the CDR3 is TGTGCCAGCAGTGCGGGACTAGCGTTGTACGAGCAGTACTTC. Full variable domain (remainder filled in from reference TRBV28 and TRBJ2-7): DVKVTQSSRYLVKRTGEKVFLECVQDMDHENMFWYRQDPGLGLRLIYFSYDVKMKEKGDIPEGYSVSREKKERFSLILESASTNQTSMYLCASSAGLALYEQYFGPGTRLTVT.

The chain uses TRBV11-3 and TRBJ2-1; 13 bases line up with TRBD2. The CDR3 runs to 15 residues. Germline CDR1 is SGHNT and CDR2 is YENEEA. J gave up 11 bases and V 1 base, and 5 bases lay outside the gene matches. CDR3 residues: CASSLGTSGSLKQFF. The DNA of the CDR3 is TGTGCCAGCAGCTTAGGGACTAGCGGGAGTTTGAAGCAGTTCTTC. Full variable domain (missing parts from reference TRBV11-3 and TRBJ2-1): EAGVVQSPRYKIIEKKQPVAFWCNPISGHNTLYWYLQNLGQGPELLIRYENEEAVDDSQLPKDRFSAERLKGVDSTLKIQPAELGDSAVYLCASSLGTSGSLKQFFGPGTRLTVL.

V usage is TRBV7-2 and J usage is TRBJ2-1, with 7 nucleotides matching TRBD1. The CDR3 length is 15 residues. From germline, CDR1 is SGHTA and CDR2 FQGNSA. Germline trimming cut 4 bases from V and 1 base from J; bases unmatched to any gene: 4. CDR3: CASSWVQGSYNEQFF. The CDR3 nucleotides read TGTGCCAGCAGCTGGGTACAGGGGTCCTACAATGAGCAGTTCTTC.

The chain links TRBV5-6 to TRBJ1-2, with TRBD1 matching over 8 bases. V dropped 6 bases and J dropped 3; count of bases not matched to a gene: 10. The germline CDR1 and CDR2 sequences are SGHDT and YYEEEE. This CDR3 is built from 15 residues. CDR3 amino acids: CASTTGGNLYYGYTF. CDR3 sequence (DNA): TGTGCCAGCACTACAGGGGGAAACCTCTACTATGGCTACACCTTC.

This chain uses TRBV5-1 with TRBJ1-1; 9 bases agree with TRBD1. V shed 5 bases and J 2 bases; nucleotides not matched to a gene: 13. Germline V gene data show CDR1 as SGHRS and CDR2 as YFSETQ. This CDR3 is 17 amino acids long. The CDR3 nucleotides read TGCGCCAGCAGTCGATCCGGGACAGGGCCAACCAACACTGAAGCTTTCTTT. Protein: CASSRSGTGPTNTEAFF.

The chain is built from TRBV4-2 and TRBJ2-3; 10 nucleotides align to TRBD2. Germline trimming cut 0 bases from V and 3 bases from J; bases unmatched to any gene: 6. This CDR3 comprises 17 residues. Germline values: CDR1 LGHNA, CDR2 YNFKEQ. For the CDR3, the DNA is TGTGCCAGCAGCCAAGATAGAGCGGGGGGGCCGACAGATACGCAGTATTTT. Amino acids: CASSQDRAGGPTDTQYF.